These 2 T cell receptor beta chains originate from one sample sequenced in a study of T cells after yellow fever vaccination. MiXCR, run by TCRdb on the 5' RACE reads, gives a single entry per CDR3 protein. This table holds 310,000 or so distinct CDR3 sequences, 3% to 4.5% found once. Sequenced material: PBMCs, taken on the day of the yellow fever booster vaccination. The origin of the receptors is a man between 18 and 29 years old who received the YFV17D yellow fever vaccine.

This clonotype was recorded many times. In nucleotides, the CDR3 is TGTGCCACCAGTGATTGGCAGAGCACAGATACGCAGTATTTT. Protein product: CATSDWQSTDTQYF. This chain uses TRBV24-1 with TRBJ2-3; D unclear. The germline gives CDR1 KGHDR, CDR2 SFDVKD. The germline V and J ends were trimmed by 2 bases and 0 bases, with 5 bases remaining between them. CDR3 length: 14 amino acids.

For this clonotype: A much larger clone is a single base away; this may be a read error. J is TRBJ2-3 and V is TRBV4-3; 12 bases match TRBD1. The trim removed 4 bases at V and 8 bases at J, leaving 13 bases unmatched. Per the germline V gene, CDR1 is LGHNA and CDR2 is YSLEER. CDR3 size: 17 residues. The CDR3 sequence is CASSRAGTGGIFGTQYF. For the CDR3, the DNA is TGCGCCAGCAGCCGAGCCGGGACAGGGGGCATTTTTGGTACGCAGTATTTT.